The source of this TCR beta chain is a study of Ad26.COV2.S vaccination and SARS-CoV-2 variants. V lost 0 bases, J lost 2 bases, and 3 bases stayed unmatched. The germline V gene has CDR1 MNHEY and CDR2 SMNVEV (reference sequence). This CDR3 has 15 amino acids. The treatment was: around 19 received Ad26.COV2.S at low or high dose, single or two shots; five or six received placebo; per-sample allocation not given. Collection of samples fell on day 63 after the first vaccine or placebo injection. This clone has just a few counts. Using immunoSEQ multiplex PCR, the repertoire was profiled, and TCRdb retains in-frame clones only, with some absent. The sample carries about 390,000 clones, about 90% recorded once.

The chain couples TRBV27 to TRBJ2-7; 8 bases map to TRBD1. The receptor's source is a person between 18 and 65 years old who received the Ad26.COV2.S COVID-19 vaccine or a placebo. The input for sequencing was peripheral blood, taken in a trial of Ad26.COV2.S vaccine versus placebo. The DNA for the CDR3 is TGTGCCAGCAGTTTATCGACAGGGGACCCCTACGAGCAGTACTTC. It translates to CASSLSTGDPYEQYF.